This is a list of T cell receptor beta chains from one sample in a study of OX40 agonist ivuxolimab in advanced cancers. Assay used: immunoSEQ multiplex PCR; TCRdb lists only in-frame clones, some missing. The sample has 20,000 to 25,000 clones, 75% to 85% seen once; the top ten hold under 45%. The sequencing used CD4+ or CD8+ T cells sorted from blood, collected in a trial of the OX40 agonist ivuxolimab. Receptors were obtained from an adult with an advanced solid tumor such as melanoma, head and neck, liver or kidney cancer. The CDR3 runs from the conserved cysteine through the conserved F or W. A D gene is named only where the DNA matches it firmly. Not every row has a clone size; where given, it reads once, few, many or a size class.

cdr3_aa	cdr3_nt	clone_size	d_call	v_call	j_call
CASRIGSNTEAFF	TGCGCCAGCAGGATTGGAAGTAACACTGAAGCTTTCTTT	-	-	TRBV5-1	TRBJ1-1
CASSQGTSGSGEQFF	TGTGCCAGCAGCCAAGGGACTAGCGGGAGTGGTGAGCAGTTCTTC	-	TRBD2	TRBV7-7	TRBJ2-1
CASSLGGQGSNEQFF	TGCGCCAGCAGCTTGGGGGGACAGGGAAGCAATGAGCAGTTCTTC	-	TRBD1	TRBV5-1	TRBJ2-1
CASSKGRLAEAFF	TGTGCCAGCAGCAAAGGCAGGTTGGCTGAAGCTTTCTTT	-	-	TRBV7-9	TRBJ1-1
CASSKSAGDYEQYF	TGTGCCAGCAGCAAATCGGCGGGGGACTACGAGCAGTACTTC	-	TRBD2	TRBV5-4	TRBJ2-7
CASSLYSGQAAYEQYF	TGTGCCAGCAGCTTGTACTCCGGGCAGGCGGCCTACGAGCAGTACTTC	-	-	TRBV5-6	TRBJ2-7
CASSPPTGSDYGYTF	TGTGCCAGCAGCCCCCCGACAGGTTCCGACTATGGCTACACCTTC	-	-	TRBV6-5	TRBJ1-2
CASIQGVGSNTGELFF	TGTGCCAGCATTCAGGGGGTGGGTTCGAACACCGGGGAGCTGTTTTTT	-	TRBD1	TRBV2	TRBJ2-2
CASSLTGVTYGYTF	TGTGCCAGCTCTCTTACGGGGGTAACATATGGCTACACCTTC	-	-	TRBV18	TRBJ1-2
CASSDWDTNSPLHF	TGTGCCAGCAGTGACTGGGACACCAATTCACCCCTCCACTTT	-	-	TRBV2	TRBJ1-6
CASSPIQGGGGELFF	TGTGCCAGCTCACCAATTCAGGGAGGTGGCGGGGAGCTGTTTTTT	-	-	TRBV18	TRBJ2-2
CASSPLQGQVDPYEQYF	TGTGCCAGCAGTCCACTCCAAGGACAGGTTGACCCCTACGAGCAGTACTTC	-	TRBD1	TRBV28	TRBJ2-7
CASSQITGTGYEQYF	TGCGCCAGCAGCCAGATAACCGGGACAGGGTACGAGCAGTACTTC	-	TRBD1	TRBV4-1	TRBJ2-7
CASSPEGGDGYTF	TGTGCCAGCTCACCAGAGGGGGGAGACGGCTACACCTTC	-	-	TRBV18	TRBJ1-2
CASSSEKGGAYGYTF	TGTGCCAGCAGCTCTGAAAAGGGTGGAGCCTATGGCTACACCTTC	once	-	TRBV7-9	TRBJ1-2
CATTLLQKDTQYF	TGTGCCACCACCCTCCTCCAGAAAGATACGCAGTATTTT	-	-	TRBV7-2	TRBJ2-3
CASGGKLGTDTQYF	TGCGCCAGCGGTGGGAAGTTGGGCACAGATACGCAGTATTTT	once	-	TRBV5-1	TRBJ2-3
CASSQSRDGYTF	TGCGCCAGCAGTCAGTCCCGTGATGGCTACACCTTC	-	-	TRBV10-2	TRBJ1-2
CASSLYGSGANTGELFF	TGTGCCAGCAGCTTATATGGGAGCGGCGCGAACACCGGGGAGCTGTTTTTT	-	-	TRBV7-6	TRBJ2-2